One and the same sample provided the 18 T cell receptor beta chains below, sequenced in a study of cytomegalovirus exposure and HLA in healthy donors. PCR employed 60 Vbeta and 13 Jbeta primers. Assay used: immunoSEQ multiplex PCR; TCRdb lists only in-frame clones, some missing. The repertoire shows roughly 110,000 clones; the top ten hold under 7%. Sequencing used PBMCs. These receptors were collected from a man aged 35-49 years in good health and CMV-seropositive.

The CDR3 sequence: CASSYRGSNIQYF. The CDR3 DNA follows: TGTGCCAGCAGTTACCGGGGTTCAAACATTCAGTACTTC. V is TRBV6-5 and J is TRBJ2-4; D may be TRBD2 (5 bases). V was trimmed by 2 bases and J by 6 bases, leaving 8 bases between them. There are 13 residues in the CDR3. Germline-derived CDR1 and CDR2 are MNHEY and SVGAGI.

In DNA, the CDR3 is TGTGCCAGCAGCCAAGTTATCTATGAGACCCAGTACTTC. Protein sequence: CASSQVIYETQYF. V and J are TRBV14 and TRBJ2-5, with D unresolved. CDR1 is SGHDN and CDR2 is FVKESK in the germline V gene. V was trimmed by 1 base and J by 5 bases, leaving 8 bases between them. The CDR3 is 13 amino acids. The full variable domain, with the rest looked up from reference TRBV14 and TRBJ2-5, is EAGVTQFPSHSVIEKGQTVTLRCDPISGHDNLYWYRRVMGKEIKFLLHFVKESKQDESGMPNNRFLAERTGGTYSTLKVQPAELEDSGVYFCASSQVIYETQYFGPGTRLLVL.

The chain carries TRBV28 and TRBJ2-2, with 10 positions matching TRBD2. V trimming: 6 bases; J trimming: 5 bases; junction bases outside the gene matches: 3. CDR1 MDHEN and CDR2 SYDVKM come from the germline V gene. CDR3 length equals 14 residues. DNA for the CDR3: TGTGCCAGCAGAGCGGGAGGGCTGACCGGGGAGCTGTTTTTT. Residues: CASRAGGLTGELFF.

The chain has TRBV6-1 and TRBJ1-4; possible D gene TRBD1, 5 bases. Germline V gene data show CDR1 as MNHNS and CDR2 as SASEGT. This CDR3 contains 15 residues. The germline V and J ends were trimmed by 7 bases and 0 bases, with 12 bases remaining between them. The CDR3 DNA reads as TGTGCCAGCAACCACGACAGTGCAACTAATGAAAAACTGTTTTTT. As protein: CASNHDSATNEKLFF.

The chain's CDR3 is CASSTSGGYVDEQYF. The CDR3 DNA reads as TGTGCCAGCAGCACATCAGGGGGTTACGTTGACGAGCAGTACTTC. The chain combines TRBV9 with TRBJ2-7; 7 nucleotides align to TRBD1. V lost 4 bases and J lost 5; bases outside the gene matches: 12. In germline, CDR1 is SGDLS, CDR2 YYNGEE. The CDR3 is 15 residues long.

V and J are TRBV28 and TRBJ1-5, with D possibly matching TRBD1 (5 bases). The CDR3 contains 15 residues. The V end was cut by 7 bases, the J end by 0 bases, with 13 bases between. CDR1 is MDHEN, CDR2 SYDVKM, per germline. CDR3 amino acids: CASTTGGYSNQPQHF. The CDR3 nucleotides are TGTGCCAGCACTACCGGGGGGTATAGCAATCAGCCCCAGCATTTT. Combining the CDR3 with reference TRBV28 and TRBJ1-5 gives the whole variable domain DVKVTQSSRYLVKRTGEKVFLECVQDMDHENMFWYRQDPGLGLRLIYFSYDVKMKEKGDIPEGYSVSREKKERFSLILESASTNQTSMYLCASTTGGYSNQPQHFGDGTRLSIL.

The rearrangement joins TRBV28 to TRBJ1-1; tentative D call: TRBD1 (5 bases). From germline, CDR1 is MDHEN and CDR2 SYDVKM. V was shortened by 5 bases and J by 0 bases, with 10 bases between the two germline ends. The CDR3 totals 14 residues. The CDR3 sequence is CASSVRQMNTEAFF. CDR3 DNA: TGTGCCAGCAGTGTACGACAGATGAACACTGAAGCTTTCTTT. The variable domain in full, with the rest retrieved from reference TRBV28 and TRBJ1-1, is DVKVTQSSRYLVKRTGEKVFLECVQDMDHENMFWYRQDPGLGLRLIYFSYDVKMKEKGDIPEGYSVSREKKERFSLILESASTNQTSMYLCASSVRQMNTEAFFGQGTRLTVV.

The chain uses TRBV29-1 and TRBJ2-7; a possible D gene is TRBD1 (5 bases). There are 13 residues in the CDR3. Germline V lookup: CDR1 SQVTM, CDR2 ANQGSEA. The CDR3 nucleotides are TGCTTCCTAAGAACAGGATCCTCCTACGAGCAGTACTTC. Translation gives CFLRTGSSYEQYF.

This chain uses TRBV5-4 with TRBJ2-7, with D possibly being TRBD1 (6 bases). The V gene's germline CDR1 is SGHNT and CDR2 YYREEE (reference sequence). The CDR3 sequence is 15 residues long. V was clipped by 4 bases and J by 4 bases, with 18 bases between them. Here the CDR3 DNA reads TGTGCCAGCAGCAGGGGACGGGACAAGATATACGAGCAGTACTTC. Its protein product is CASSRGRDKIYEQYF. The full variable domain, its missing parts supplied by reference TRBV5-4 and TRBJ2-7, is ETGVTQSPTHLIKTRGQQVTLRCSSQSGHNTVSWYQQALGQGPQFIFQYYREEENGRGNFPPRFSGLQFPNYSSELNVNALELDDSALYLCASSRGRDKIYEQYFGPGTRLTVT.

In DNA, the CDR3 is TGTGCCAGCAGCCATAAACAGTTCAGCAATGAGCAGTTCTTC. Its translation is CASSHKQFSNEQFF. This chain links TRBV14 with TRBJ2-1; D unclear. V lost 3 bases and J 6 bases, leaving 12 bases between the germline ends. CDR3 length equals 14 residues. CDR1 and CDR2 (germline): SGHDN, FVKESK.

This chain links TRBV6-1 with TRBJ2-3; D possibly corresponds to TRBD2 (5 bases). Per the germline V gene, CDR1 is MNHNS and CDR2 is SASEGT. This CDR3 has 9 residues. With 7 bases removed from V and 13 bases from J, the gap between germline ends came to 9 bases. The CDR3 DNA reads TGTGCCAGCAAAATCGGGGAGTATTTT. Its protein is CASKIGEYF.

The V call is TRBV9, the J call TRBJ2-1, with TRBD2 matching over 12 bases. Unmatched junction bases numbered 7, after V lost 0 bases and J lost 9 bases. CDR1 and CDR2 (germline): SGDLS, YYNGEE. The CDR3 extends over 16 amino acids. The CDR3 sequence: CASSVEAEGLAGEQFF. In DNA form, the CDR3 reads TGTGCCAGCAGCGTAGAGGCGGAGGGACTAGCGGGTGAGCAGTTCTTC.

The CDR3 DNA sequence: TGTGCCAGTAGTCTTCGGGGTCTTGGTAACACCGGGGAGCTGTTTTTT. As protein: CASSLRGLGNTGELFF. The J gene is TRBJ2-2, the V gene TRBV19; possible D gene TRBD2, 5 bases. Deletions cut 5 bases from V and 2 bases from J, with 15 bases between. CDR1 LNHDA and CDR2 SQIVND come from the germline V gene (reference sequence). The CDR3 is 16 residues long.

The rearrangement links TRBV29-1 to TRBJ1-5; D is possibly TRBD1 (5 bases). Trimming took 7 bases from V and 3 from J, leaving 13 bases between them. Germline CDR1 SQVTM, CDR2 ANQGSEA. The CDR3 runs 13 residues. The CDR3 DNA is TGCAGCGCTACGGGGGAAAACAATCAGCCCCAGCATTTT. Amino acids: CSATGENNQPQHF.

CDR3 protein: CASSPTPMGSSYEQYF. CDR3 nucleotides: TGTGCCAGCTCACCTACCCCTATGGGGAGCTCCTACGAGCAGTACTTC. V gene TRBV18 combines with J gene TRBJ2-7; possible D gene TRBD2, 5 bases. This CDR3 has 16 residues. Deletions cut 3 bases from V and 0 bases from J, with 15 bases between. Germline loops: CDR1 KGHSH, CDR2 LQKENI.

DNA for the CDR3: TGTGCCAGCAGCTCTTGGGACTACCCTGGGGAGACCCAGTACTTC. Translated, it gives CASSSWDYPGETQYF. The chain joins TRBV7-9 to TRBJ2-5; 7 bases match TRBD2. Germline CDR1 is SEHNR and CDR2 is FQNEAQ (reference sequence). The CDR3 runs 15 residues. With V trimmed by 4 bases and J by 5 bases, 10 bases remained unmatched. The full variable domain, with the rest looked up from reference TRBV7-9 and TRBJ2-5, is DTGVSQNPRHKITKRGQNVTFRCDPISEHNRLYWYRQTLGQGPEFLTYFQNEAQLEKSRLLSDRFSAERPKGSFSTLEIQRTEQGDSAMYLCASSSWDYPGETQYFGPGTRLLVL.

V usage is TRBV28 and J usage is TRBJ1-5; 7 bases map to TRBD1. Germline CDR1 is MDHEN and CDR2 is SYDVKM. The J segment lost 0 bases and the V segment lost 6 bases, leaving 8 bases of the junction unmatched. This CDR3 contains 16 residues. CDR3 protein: CASRSTGTHSNQPQHF. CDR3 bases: TGTGCCAGCAGATCGACAGGGACCCATAGCAATCAGCCCCAGCATTTT. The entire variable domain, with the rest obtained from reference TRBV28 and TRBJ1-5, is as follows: DVKVTQSSRYLVKRTGEKVFLECVQDMDHENMFWYRQDPGLGLRLIYFSYDVKMKEKGDIPEGYSVSREKKERFSLILESASTNQTSMYLCASRSTGTHSNQPQHFGDGTRLSIL.

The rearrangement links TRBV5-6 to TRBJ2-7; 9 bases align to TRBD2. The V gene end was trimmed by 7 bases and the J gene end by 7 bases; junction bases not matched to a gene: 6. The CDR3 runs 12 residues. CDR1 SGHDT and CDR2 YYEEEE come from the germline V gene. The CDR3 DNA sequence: TGTGCCAGCCAGCGGGGGGCGGGTGAGCAGTACTTC. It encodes CASQRGAGEQYF.